The rows below give T cell receptor beta chains drawn from one sample of a study of T cell responses to AZD1222 COVID-19 vaccine. This table comes from immunoSEQ multiplex PCR, and its TCRdb copy is limited to in-frame clones, with some not included. Among about 140,000 clones listed, approximately 89% were seen once. The sample in question was peripheral blood, obtained on day 0 of AZD1222 vaccination. These receptors were obtained from an adult in good health. Each CDR3 is given with its conserved first and last residue. Each record gives: clone size, V gene, J gene, CDR3 length, D gene, CDR3 protein, CDR3 DNA. D genes are given only for firm matches. Some rows mark clone size as missing; the rest say once, few, many or name a class of expanded clone.

>-|TRBV3-1/TRBV3-2|TRBJ2-1|16|TRBD2
CASSQDASGSRNEQFF
TGTGCCAGCAGCCAAGACGCTAGCGGGAGTCGTAATGAGCAGTTCTTC
>-|TRBV10-1|TRBJ1-6|15|-
CASSEVSGVHSPLHF
TGCGCCAGCAGTGAAGTTTCCGGGGTACACTCACCCCTCCACTTT
>-|TRBV7-6|TRBJ2-7|13|TRBD2
CASTPGTSDEQYF
TGTGCCAGCACCCCCGGGACTAGCGACGAGCAGTACTTC
>-|TRBV27|TRBJ1-1|13|-
CASSLSTGRQAFF
TGTGCCAGCAGTTTATCAACCGGGCGGCAAGCTTTCTTT
>-|TRBV7-9|TRBJ2-2|17|TRBD1
CASSRTLGQANTEELFF
TGTGCCAGCAGTCGTACTCTGGGACAGGCGAACACCGAGGAGCTGTTTTTT
>-|TRBV30|TRBJ1-4|13|-
CALTGRLNEKLFF
TGTGCCTTGACCGGCAGACTAAATGAAAAACTGTTTTTT
>once|TRBV19|TRBJ2-3|17|TRBD1
CASTEFGQGASTDTQYF
TGTGCCAGTACCGAGTTCGGACAGGGAGCTAGCACAGATACGCAGTATTTT
>-|TRBV6-1|TRBJ1-2|15|-
CASSERSVANYGYTF
TGTGCCAGCAGTGAAAGGTCGGTAGCTAACTATGGCTACACCTTC
>-|TRBV4-1|TRBJ2-5|15|-
CASSQYAPTQETQYF
TGCGCCAGCAGCCAGTACGCGCCAACCCAAGAGACCCAGTACTTC
>-|TRBV6-5|TRBJ2-1|14|TRBD2
CASDGLAGGNEQFF
TGTGCCAGCGATGGACTAGCGGGAGGGAATGAGCAGTTCTTC
>-|TRBV29-1|TRBJ1-2|13|-
CSVEDSGVYGYTF
TGCAGCGTTGAAGATAGTGGGGTTTATGGCTACACCTTC
>-|TRBV7-8|TRBJ1-4|16|TRBD1
CASSLGRTGVREKLFF
TGTGCCAGCAGCTTAGGGCGGACAGGGGTTAGGGAAAAACTGTTTTTT
>-|TRBV10-2|TRBJ1-2|15|-
CASSVPATRPYGYTF
TGCGCCAGCAGTGTTCCAGCCACGAGGCCCTATGGCTACACCTTC
>-|TRBV14|TRBJ2-6|14|-
CASSHRGGANVLTF
TGTGCCAGCAGCCACAGGGGTGGGGCCAACGTCCTGACTTTC
>-|TRBV6-6|TRBJ1-1|15|-
CASSPNREMNTEAFF
TGTGCCAGCAGCCCGAACAGGGAAATGAACACTGAAGCTTTCTTT
>-|TRBV4-1|TRBJ2-1|17|TRBD2
CASSQSERERVYNEQFF
TGCGCCAGCAGCCAATCTGAGCGGGAGAGGGTGTACAATGAGCAGTTCTTC
>-|TRBV27|TRBJ1-5|16|-
CASSLMAGGGNQPQHF
TGTGCCAGCAGTTTAATGGCGGGAGGAGGCAATCAGCCCCAGCATTTT
>once|TRBV29-1|TRBJ1-2|14|-
CSVDFGQMGLGYTF
TGCAGCGTTGATTTTGGACAGATGGGGCTTGGCTACACCTTC
>-|TRBV7-9|TRBJ2-7|12|-
CASSLALDEQYF
TGTGCCAGCAGCTTAGCATTGGACGAGCAGTACTTC
>-|TRBV6-4|TRBJ2-2|13|-
CASSGGDTGELFF
TGTGCCAGCAGTGGAGGGGACACCGGGGAGCTGTTTTTT
>-|TRBV24-1|TRBJ2-1|13|-
CATSDPNRGKQFF
TGTGCCACCAGTGACCCTAACCGGGGCAAGCAGTTCTTC
>-|TRBV6-6|TRBJ2-3|16|-
CASSYSGTPLPDTQYF
TGTGCCAGCAGTTACTCCGGGACACCACTCCCCGATACGCAGTATTTT
>-|TRBV7-6|TRBJ1-1|15|-
CASSLAAGSVTEAFF
TGTGCCAGCAGCTTAGCGGCAGGGAGTGTGACTGAAGCTTTCTTT
>-|TRBV10-2|TRBJ1-1|14|-
CASMVGTTKTEAFF
TGCGCCAGCATGGTCGGGACCACGAAGACTGAAGCTTTCTTT
>-|TRBV6-5|TRBJ2-7|15|TRBD2
CASRVAGSGSYEQYF
TGTGCCAGCAGGGTAGCGGGAAGCGGTTCCTACGAGCAGTACTTC
>-|TRBV3-1/TRBV3-2|TRBJ1-6|15|-
CASSHRRRGHSPLHF
TGTGCCAGCAGCCACCGGCGTAGGGGACATTCACCCCTCCACTTT
>-|TRBV7-8|TRBJ1-5|16|-
CASSVQPGPSNQPQHF
TGTGCCAGCAGCGTACAACCGGGACCGAGCAATCAGCCCCAGCATTTT